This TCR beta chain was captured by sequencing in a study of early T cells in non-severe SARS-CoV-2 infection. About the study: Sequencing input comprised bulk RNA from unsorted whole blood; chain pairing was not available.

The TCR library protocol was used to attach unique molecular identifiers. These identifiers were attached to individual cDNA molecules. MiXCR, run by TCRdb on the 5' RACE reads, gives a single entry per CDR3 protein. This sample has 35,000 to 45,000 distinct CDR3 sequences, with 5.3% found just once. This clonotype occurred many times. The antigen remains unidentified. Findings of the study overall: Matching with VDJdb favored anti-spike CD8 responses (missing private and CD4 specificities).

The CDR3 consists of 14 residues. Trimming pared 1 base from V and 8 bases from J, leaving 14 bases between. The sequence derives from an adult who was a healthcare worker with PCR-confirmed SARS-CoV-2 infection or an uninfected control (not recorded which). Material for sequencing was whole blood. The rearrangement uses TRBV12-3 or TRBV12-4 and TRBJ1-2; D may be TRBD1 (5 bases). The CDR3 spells CASSLGRGSRGYTF. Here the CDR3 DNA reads TGTGCCAGCAGTTTAGGCCGGGGCTCGCGGGGCTACACCTTC.